The clone carrying this TCR beta chain showed up just once. The sample belongs to a study of shared clonotypes between healthy human individuals. Generated by immunoSEQ multiplex PCR, the TCRdb table keeps only in-frame clones and is missing some. The sample yields approximately 500,000 clones, 81% seen once. Germline lookup yields CDR1 MNHEY and CDR2 SVGAGI. Trimming shortened V by 2 bases and J by 1 base, and 15 bases separated the two germline ends. This CDR3 has 16 amino acids. The chain uses TRBV6-5 and TRBJ2-7; the D gene is possibly TRBD1 (5 bases). This TCR derives from a woman in her forties in good health. Some clones in this sample may be carry-over from other donors' samples. The sequenced material came from PBMCs. CDR3 residues: CASSYAGPKTSYEQYF. CDR3 sequence (DNA): TGTGCCAGCAGTTACGCAGGGCCCAAAACATCCTACGAGCAGTACTTC.